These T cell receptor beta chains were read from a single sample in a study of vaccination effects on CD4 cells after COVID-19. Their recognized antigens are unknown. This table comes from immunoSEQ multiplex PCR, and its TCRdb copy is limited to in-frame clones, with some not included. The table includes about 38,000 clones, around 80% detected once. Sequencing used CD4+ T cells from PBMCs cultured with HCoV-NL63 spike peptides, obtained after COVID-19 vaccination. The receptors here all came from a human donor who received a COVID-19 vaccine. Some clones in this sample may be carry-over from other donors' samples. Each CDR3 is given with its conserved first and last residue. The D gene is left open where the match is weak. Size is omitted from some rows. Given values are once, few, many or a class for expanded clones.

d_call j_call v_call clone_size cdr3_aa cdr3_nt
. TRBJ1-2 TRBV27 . CASSLWGTGGVNYGYTF TGTGCCAGCAGTTTATGGGGGACGGGGGGGGTTAACTATGGCTACACCTTC
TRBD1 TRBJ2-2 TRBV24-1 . CATSDLHRGQGNTGELFF TGTGCCACCAGTGATTTGCATAGGGGACAGGGTAACACCGGGGAGCTGTTTTTT
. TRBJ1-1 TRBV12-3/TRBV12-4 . CASRPRSTEAFF TGTGCCAGCCGCCCCCGCTCCACTGAAGCTTTCTTT
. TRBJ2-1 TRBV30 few CAWSVLRLNEQFF TGTGCCTGGAGTGTACTGCGTCTTAATGAGCAGTTCTTC
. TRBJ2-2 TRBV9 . CASSAGAPLVHTGELFF TGTGCCAGCAGCGCAGGGGCCCCGCTTGTGCACACCGGGGAGCTGTTTTTT
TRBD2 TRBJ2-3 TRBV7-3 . CASSRSGDTQYF TGTGCCAGCAGCCGTAGCGGGGATACGCAGTATTTT
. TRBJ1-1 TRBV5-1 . CASRSTGTSNTEAFF TGCGCCAGCAGGTCGACCGGGACATCGAACACTGAAGCTTTCTTT
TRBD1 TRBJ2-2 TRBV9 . CASSDLRQGATGELFF TGTGCCAGCAGCGATCTACGACAGGGCGCCACCGGGGAGCTGTTTTTT
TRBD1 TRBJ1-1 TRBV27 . CASSLTGGETTEAFF TGTGCCAGCAGTTTGACAGGGGGTGAGACCACTGAAGCTTTCTTT
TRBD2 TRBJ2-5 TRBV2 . CASSRGLAGDVLETQYF TGTGCCAGCAGTAGGGGACTAGCGGGGGATGTTTTGGAGACCCAGTACTTC
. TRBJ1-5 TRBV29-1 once CSVVWGTNQPQHF TGCAGCGTTGTTTGGGGTACTAATCAGCCCCAGCATTTT
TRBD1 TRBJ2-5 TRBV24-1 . CATSDLTGSETQYF TGTGCCACCAGTGACCTGACAGGGTCGGAGACCCAGTACTTC
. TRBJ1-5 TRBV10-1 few CASSEASNQPQHF TGCGCCAGCAGTGAGGCCAGTAATCAGCCCCAGCATTTT
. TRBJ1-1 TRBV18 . CASSPNGWRTEAFF TGTGCCAGCTCACCAAATGGGTGGCGGACTGAAGCTTTCTTT
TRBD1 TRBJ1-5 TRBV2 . CASSGQAYNQPQHF TGTGCCAGCAGCGGACAGGCATACAATCAGCCCCAGCATTTT
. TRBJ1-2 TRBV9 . CASSLEGGLYGYTF TGTGCCAGCAGCCTAGAGGGGGGGTTGTATGGCTACACCTTC
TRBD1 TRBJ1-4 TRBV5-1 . CASSLDTGEEKLFF TGCGCCAGCAGCTTGGATACAGGGGAGGAAAAACTGTTTTTT
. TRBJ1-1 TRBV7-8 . CASSLQGPNTEAFF TGTGCCAGCAGCTTACAGGGCCCGAACACTGAAGCTTTCTTT
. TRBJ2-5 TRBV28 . CASSSRDVIQETQYF TGTGCCAGCAGTTCCCGGGACGTTATACAAGAGACCCAGTACTTC
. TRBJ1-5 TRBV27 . CASSPIRGNNQPQHF TGTGCCAGCAGTCCGATACGGGGAAACAATCAGCCCCAGCATTTT
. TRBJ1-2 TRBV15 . CATSRDPRDPGSGYTF TGTGCCACCAGCAGAGACCCCCGGGACCCCGGTTCTGGCTACACCTTC
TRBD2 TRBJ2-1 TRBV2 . CASSELAGGLYNEQFF TGTGCCAGCAGTGAACTAGCGGGGGGGCTGTACAATGAGCAGTTCTTC
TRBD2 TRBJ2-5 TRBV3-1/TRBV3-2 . CASSQRLAGGDTQYF TGTGCCAGCAGCCAACGACTAGCGGGGGGGGATACCCAGTACTTC
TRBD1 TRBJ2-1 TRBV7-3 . CAVDRGSYNEQFF TGTGCCGTCGACAGGGGGTCCTACAATGAGCAGTTCTTC
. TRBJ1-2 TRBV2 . CASSAGVNYGYTF TGTGCCAGCAGTGCCGGGGTTAACTATGGCTACACCTTC
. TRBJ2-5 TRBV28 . CASSLMRERRYF TGTGCCAGCAGTTTAATGAGGGAAAGGAGGTACTTC
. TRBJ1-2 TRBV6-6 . CASSYGTGANYGYTF TGTGCCAGCAGTTATGGGACGGGAGCTAACTATGGCTACACCTTC
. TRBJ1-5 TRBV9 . CASSLGGSNQPQHF TGTGCCAGCAGCCTAGGGGGAAGCAATCAGCCCCAGCATTTT
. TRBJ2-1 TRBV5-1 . CASSLVYGGTDEQFF TGCGCCAGCAGCTTGGTTTACGGGGGCACGGATGAGCAGTTCTTC
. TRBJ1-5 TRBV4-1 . CASSQWGPEALGQPQHF TGCGCCAGCAGCCAATGGGGGCCCGAGGCCCTCGGTCAGCCCCAGCATTTT
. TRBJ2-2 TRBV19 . CASSMEIAGELFF TGTGCCAGTAGTATGGAGATTGCGGGGGAGCTGTTTTTT